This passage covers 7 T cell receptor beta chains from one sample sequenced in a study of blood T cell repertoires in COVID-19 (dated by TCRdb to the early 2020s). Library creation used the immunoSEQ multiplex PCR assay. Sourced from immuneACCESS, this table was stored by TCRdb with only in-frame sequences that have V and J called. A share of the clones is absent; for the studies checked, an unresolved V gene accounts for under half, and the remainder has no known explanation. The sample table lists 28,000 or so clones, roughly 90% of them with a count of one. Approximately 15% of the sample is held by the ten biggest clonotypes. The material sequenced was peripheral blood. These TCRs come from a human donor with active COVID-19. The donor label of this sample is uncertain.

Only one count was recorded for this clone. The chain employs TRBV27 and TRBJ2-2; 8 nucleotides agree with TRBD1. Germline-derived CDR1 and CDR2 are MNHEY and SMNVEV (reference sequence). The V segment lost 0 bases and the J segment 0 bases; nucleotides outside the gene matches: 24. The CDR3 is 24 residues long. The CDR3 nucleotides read TGTGCCAGCAGTTTATCGATAAAAGATAGGTCCAGGGACAGGCTCTGCGCGAACACCGGGGAGCTGTTTTTT. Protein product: CASSLSIKDRSRDRLCANTGELFF.

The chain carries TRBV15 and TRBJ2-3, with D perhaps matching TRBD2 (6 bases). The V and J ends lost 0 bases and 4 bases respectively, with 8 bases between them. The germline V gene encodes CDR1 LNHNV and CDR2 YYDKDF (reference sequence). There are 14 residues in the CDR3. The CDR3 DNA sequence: TGTGCCACCAGCAGAGACTTAGCGGCAGATACGCAGTATTTT. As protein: CATSRDLAADTQYF.

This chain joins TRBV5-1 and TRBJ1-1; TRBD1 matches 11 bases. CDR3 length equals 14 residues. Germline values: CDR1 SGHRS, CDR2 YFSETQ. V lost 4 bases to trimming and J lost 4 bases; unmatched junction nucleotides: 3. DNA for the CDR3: TGCGCCAGCAGCGGACAGGGGGCCGGCACTGAAGCTTTCTTT. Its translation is CASSGQGAGTEAFF.

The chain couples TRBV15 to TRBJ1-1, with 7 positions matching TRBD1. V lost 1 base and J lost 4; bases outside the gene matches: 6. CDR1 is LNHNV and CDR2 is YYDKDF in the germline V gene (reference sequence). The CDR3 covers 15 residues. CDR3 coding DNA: TGTGCCACCAGCAGAGCCGACAGGGTAGTCACTGAAGCTTTCTTT. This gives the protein CATSRADRVVTEAFF.

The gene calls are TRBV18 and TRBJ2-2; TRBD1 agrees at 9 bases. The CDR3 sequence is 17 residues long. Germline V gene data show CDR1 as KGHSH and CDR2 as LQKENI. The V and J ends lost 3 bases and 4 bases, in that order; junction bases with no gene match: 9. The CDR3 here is CASSPLWTGASTGELFF. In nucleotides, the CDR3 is TGTGCCAGCTCACCCCTTTGGACAGGGGCTTCCACCGGGGAGCTGTTTTTT.

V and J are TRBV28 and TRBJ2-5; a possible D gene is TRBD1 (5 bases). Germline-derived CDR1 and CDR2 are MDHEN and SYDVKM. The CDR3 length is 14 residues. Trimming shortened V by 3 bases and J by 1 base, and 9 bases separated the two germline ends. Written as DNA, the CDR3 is TGTGCCAGCAGTTTCACACAGGCCCAAGAGACCCAGTACTTC. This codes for CASSFTQAQETQYF. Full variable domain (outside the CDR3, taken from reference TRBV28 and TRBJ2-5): DVKVTQSSRYLVKRTGEKVFLECVQDMDHENMFWYRQDPGLGLRLIYFSYDVKMKEKGDIPEGYSVSREKKERFSLILESASTNQTSMYLCASSFTQAQETQYFGPGTRLLVL.

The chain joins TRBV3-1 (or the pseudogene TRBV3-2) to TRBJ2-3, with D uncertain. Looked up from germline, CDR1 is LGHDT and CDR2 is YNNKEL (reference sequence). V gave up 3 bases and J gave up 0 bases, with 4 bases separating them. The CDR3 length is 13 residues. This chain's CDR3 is CASSQSSTDTQYF. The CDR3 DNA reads TGTGCCAGCAGCCAGTCGAGCACAGATACGCAGTATTTT.